A selection of T cell receptor beta chains follows, all from one sample in a study of cytomegalovirus exposure and HLA in healthy donors. Data came from immunoSEQ multiplex PCR; TCRdb stores just in-frame clones and leaves some out. Here the sample spans around 130,000 clones, 74% being singletons. Sequencing input: PBMCs. These receptors were collected from a man aged 35-49 years in good health and CMV-seropositive. Each CDR3 is given without its conserved first and last residue. Fields, in order: V gene, CDR3 length, CDR3 protein.

v_gene: TRBV2
len: 14
CDR3aa: ASRPRGQSNTDTQY

v_gene: TRBV7-2
len: 11
CDR3aa: ASSFDRQETQY

v_gene: TRBV7-8
len: 14
CDR3aa: ASSPRGAGSGNTIY

v_gene: TRBV7-9
len: 12
CDR3aa: ASSFGGGFEKLF

v_gene: TRBV30
len: 12
CDR3aa: AWSRGNGNQPQH

v_gene: TRBV6-1
len: 11
CDR3aa: ASSEPVPYEQY

v_gene: TRBV27
len: 13
CDR3aa: ASSRGQANTGELF

v_gene: TRBV6-1
len: 14
CDR3aa: ASSVKLGQLIQPQH

v_gene: TRBV7-8
len: 16
CDR3aa: ASSLNRVAGGSYYEQY

v_gene: TRBV29-1
len: 20
CDR3aa: SVRGSSGGTRGSPTSGDEQY

v_gene: TRBV5-4
len: 13
CDR3aa: ASSSLAGNSYEQY

v_gene: TRBV19
len: 13
CDR3aa: ASSIMASGDNEQF

v_gene: TRBV7-9
len: 11
CDR3aa: ATGTSGNNEQF

v_gene: TRBV27
len: 12
CDR3aa: ASSFLPVGNTIY

v_gene: TRBV5-6
len: 13
CDR3aa: ASSSREFSYNEQF

v_gene: TRBV28
len: 11
CDR3aa: ASSLTIQETQY

v_gene: TRBV14
len: 11
CDR3aa: ASSHTLSGELF